The 12 T cell receptor beta chains below all came from one sample that was sequenced in a study of blood T cell repertoires in COVID-19. Some clones are missing from TCRdb's copy, which holds only in-frame ones; the method was immunoSEQ multiplex PCR. The sample contains about 150,000 clones, roughly 88% of which appear only once. The sample taken for sequencing was peripheral blood. The receptors were sampled from a woman aged 55-69 years with COVID-19, enrolled during active disease.

This chain connects TRBV7-6 to TRBJ2-7; no clear D gene. Germline V gene sequence: CDR1 SGHVS, CDR2 FNYEAQ. V was cut by 5 bases and J by 1 base, with 3 bases left in between. This CDR3 has 11 amino acids. CDR3 DNA: TGTGCCAGCAGCCTATCCTACGAGCAGTACTTC. The encoded protein is CASSLSYEQYF.

The genes are TRBV6-6 and TRBJ1-1; TRBD1 aligns across 8 bases. The germline gives CDR1 MNHNY, CDR2 SVGAGI (reference sequence). Unmatched junction bases numbered 5, after V lost 6 bases and J lost 8 bases. The CDR3 is 12 amino acids. CDR3 residues: CASSPDRAEAFF. The CDR3 nucleotides read TGTGCCAGCAGCCCGGACAGGGCCGAAGCTTTCTTT.

The rearrangement uses TRBV4-3 and TRBJ2-7; 7 positions match TRBD2. Germline lookup yields CDR1 LGHNA and CDR2 YSLEER. The CDR3 consists of 16 residues. J was trimmed by 2 bases and V by 1 base; bases with no gene match: 8. CDR3 amino acids: CASSQGGSGLPYEQYF. The CDR3 nucleotides are TGCGCCAGCAGCCAAGGCGGTAGCGGGTTACCCTACGAGCAGTACTTC.

This clone was recorded once. CDR3 in amino acids: CASSINPGTGYEQYF. The DNA for the CDR3 is TGTGCCAGTAGTATCAACCCAGGGACAGGGTACGAGCAGTACTTC. This rearrangement joins TRBV19 to TRBJ2-7, with 9 nucleotides matching TRBD1. V shed 3 bases and J 4 bases; nucleotides not matched to a gene: 7. The CDR3 consists of 15 residues. Germline CDR1 LNHDA, CDR2 SQIVND (reference sequence). Using reference TRBV19 and TRBJ2-7 for the parts outside the CDR3, the full variable domain is DGGITQSPKYLFRKEGQNVTLSCEQNLNHDAMYWYRQDPGQGLRLIYYSQIVNDFQKGDIAEGYSVSREKKESFPLTVTSAQKNPTAFYLCASSINPGTGYEQYFGPGTRLTVT.

This chain joins TRBV5-1 and TRBJ2-3, with 7 bases lining up with TRBD2. Trimming removed 5 bases from V and 4 bases from J; junction bases left unmatched: 10. This CDR3 has 15 residues. The germline gives CDR1 SGHRS, CDR2 YFSETQ. CDR3 bases: TGCGCCAGCAGTTCCCTGGGGGGGGAGGCAGATACGCAGTATTTT. It encodes CASSSLGGEADTQYF.

V usage is TRBV4-2 and J usage is TRBJ2-5; 8 bases are shared with TRBD2. J was trimmed by 4 bases and V by 3 bases; bases with no gene match: 4. CDR3 size: 14 residues. Germline V lookup: CDR1 LGHNA, CDR2 YNFKEQ. The DNA for the CDR3 is TGTGCCAGCAGCCAGGGACTAGGGGGAGAGACCCAGTACTTC. This sequence encodes CASSQGLGGETQYF.

This sequence joins TRBV9 and TRBJ2-3; 9 bases fit TRBD2. Trimming removed 0 bases from V and 3 bases from J; junction bases left unmatched: 5. Per the germline V gene, CDR1 is SGDLS and CDR2 is YYNGEE. The CDR3 is made up of 16 amino acids. The CDR3 protein is CASSVVGGGDTDTQYF. CDR3 DNA sequence: TGTGCCAGCAGCGTAGTGGGCGGGGGGGATACAGATACGCAGTATTTT.

The V gene is TRBV9, the J gene TRBJ2-2; 8 positions agree with TRBD1. The CDR3 consists of 15 residues. Germline CDR1 reads SGDLS; CDR2 reads YYNGEE. Unmatched junction bases numbered 5, after V lost 1 base and J lost 6 bases. The CDR3 here is CASSVRTGIAGELFF. The CDR3 DNA reads TGTGCCAGCAGCGTAAGGACAGGGATCGCCGGGGAGCTGTTTTTT.

The chain couples TRBV6-5 to TRBJ1-2, with 7 bases matching TRBD1. This CDR3 region has 16 residues. V trimming: 2 bases; J trimming: 2 bases; junction bases outside the gene matches: 8. CDR1 and CDR2 (germline): MNHEY, SVGAGI. CDR3 in DNA: TGTGCCAGCAGTTACCGAGACAGGGATAGGAACTATGGCTACACCTTC. Translated: CASSYRDRDRNYGYTF.

J is TRBJ1-5 and V is TRBV5-1, with D perhaps TRBD1 (6 bases). This CDR3 comprises 15 residues. Trimming took off 0 bases at V and 6 bases at J, with 13 bases between the two ends. The germline V gene encodes CDR1 SGHRS and CDR2 YFSETQ. Here the CDR3 reads CASSLENREFQPQHF. CDR3 nucleotide sequence: TGCGCCAGCAGCTTGGAAAACAGGGAGTTTCAGCCCCAGCATTTT.

The chain has TRBV3-1 (or the pseudogene TRBV3-2) and TRBJ2-2; 7 nucleotides align to TRBD2. CDR1 is LGHDT and CDR2 is YNNKEL in the germline V gene (reference sequence). The CDR3 totals 16 residues. V shed 3 bases, J shed 4 bases, and the junction held 8 bases outside the gene matches. The CDR3 bases are TGTGCCAGCAGCCACTCGGCATCGGGGGGCACCGGGGAGCTGTTTTTT. Encoded protein: CASSHSASGGTGELFF.

This clone was counted a single time. The chain has TRBV5-1 and TRBJ1-1; a possible D gene is TRBD1 (5 bases). CDR1 is SGHRS, CDR2 YFSETQ, per germline. Trimming shortened V by 4 bases and J by 5 bases, and 9 bases separated the two germline ends. This CDR3 is built from 12 residues. The CDR3 DNA reads TGCGCCAGCAGCCCGGGGGGGACTGAAGCTTTCTTT. Translating it yields CASSPGGTEAFF.